This T cell receptor (beta chain) was documented in a study of T cell responses to AZD1222 COVID-19 vaccine. General study findings and limits: Vaccine-associated CD4 TCRs spanned spike, dominant at 160-218 and 743-854. Two doses of AZD1222 preceded a rise in Spike-specific TCR breadth and depth.

Germline V gene data show CDR1 as SGHVS and CDR2 as FQNEAQ. The CDR3 spans 17 residues. The germline V and J ends were trimmed by 5 bases and 5 bases, with 21 bases remaining between them. Assay: immunoSEQ multiplex PCR; the TCRdb copy retains only in-frame clones and omits some. The data contain 20,000 or so clones, more than 80% of them seen just once; the ten biggest clones take up 21%. With regard to this clone: Its antigen is unknown.

This TCR was sampled from an adult who received the AZD1222 COVID-19 vaccine. Sequenced material: peripheral blood, taken 28 days after the second AZD1222 dose. V usage is TRBV7-8 and J usage is TRBJ1-4; TRBD1 is a possible D gene (6 bases). The CDR3 nucleotides read TGTGCCAGCAGCCCATCCCCGGGGGCAGAAAGCAATGAAAAACTGTTTTTT. Protein sequence: CASSPSPGAESNEKLFF.